Below, one T cell receptor (beta chain) is given with its context. Antigen: not known. All donors were healthy Caucasians. J lost 3 bases, V lost 0 bases, and 5 bases had no gene match. Germline-derived CDR1 and CDR2 are MGHRA and YSYEKL. The CDR3 runs to 16 residues. This sample stems from a study of identical twins. Whole-study findings and limits: The abundant beta clonotypes from cord blood had fewer insertions, and memory repertoires had none of this.

Template switching supplied a universal primer site; unique molecular identifiers were carried on the cDNA. TCRdb re-called the 5' RACE reads with MiXCR, one entry per CDR3 protein. Here the sample spans some 1,700,000 distinct CDR3 sequences, under 35% being singletons. This rearrangement joins TRBV4-1 to TRBJ2-4, with 7 bases lining up with TRBD2. The sample taken for sequencing was cord blood. The TCR was taken from a newborn girl in good health. The CDR3: CASSQDASGLKNIQYF. The DNA for the CDR3 is TGCGCCAGCAGCCAAGACGCTAGCGGACTCAAAAACATTCAGTACTTC.